Listed here are 27 T cell receptor beta chains from one sample, sequenced in a study of shared clonotypes between healthy human individuals. As defined, naive CD8 cells were CD45RO-negative and positively selected for CCR7, with terminally differentiated effector memory CD45RA+ cells excluded. Clones were read by immunoSEQ multiplex PCR, and TCRdb kept only the in-frame ones, dropping some. The sample carries around 2,100,000 clones, about 95% recorded once. Sample: naive CD8+ T cells sorted from blood. The receptors here all came from a man aged 18 to 30 in good health.

The chain recombines TRBV11-2 with TRBJ2-5; 9 bases agree with TRBD2. V gave up 1 base and J gave up 5 bases; unmatched junction bases: 11. Germline loops: CDR1 SGHAT, CDR2 FQNNGV. This CDR3 is built from 17 residues. The CDR3: CASSLAALAGQEETQYF. In nucleotides, the CDR3 is TGTGCCAGCAGCTTAGCCGCTCTAGCGGGGCAGGAGGAGACCCAGTACTTC.

This clone was observed a few times. The J gene is TRBJ1-2, the V gene TRBV29-1; D gene ambiguous. Germline assignment: CDR1 SQVTM and CDR2 ANQGSEA. Deletions cut 5 bases from V and 8 bases from J, with 9 bases between. The CDR3 loop spans 10 amino acids. CDR3 nucleotides: TGCAGCGTTCTGCTTGCAGGCTACACCTTC. Translation gives CSVLLAGYTF.

This chain connects TRBV4-3 to TRBJ2-7; D unclear. Germline lookup yields CDR1 LGHNA and CDR2 YSLEER. V was trimmed by 0 bases and J by 0 bases, leaving 12 bases between them. The CDR3 contains 16 residues. CDR3 residues: CASSQEASSISYEQYF. The DNA for the CDR3 is TGCGCCAGCAGCCAAGAGGCCAGTTCAATCTCCTACGAGCAGTACTTC.

The rearrangement links TRBV5-6 to TRBJ2-5; D is ambiguous. The CDR3 has 13 residues. CDR1 and CDR2 (germline): SGHDT, YYEEEE. V lost 1 base and J 6 bases, leaving 10 bases between the germline ends. CDR3 in DNA: TGTGCCAGCAGCTTGAAAGGGTTTAAGACCCAGTACTTC. Protein: CASSLKGFKTQYF.

J is TRBJ2-1 and V is TRBV2; no clear D. CDR1 and CDR2 (germline): SNHLY, FYNNEI. The length of the CDR3 is 11 residues. V lost 6 bases, J lost 7 bases, and 7 bases lay in between. In DNA, the CDR3 is TGTGCCAGCAGGCCGATGAATGAGCAGTTCTTC. Its translation: CASRPMNEQFF.

J is TRBJ2-7 and V is TRBV7-6, with no clear D. CDR3 length equals 13 residues. V was pared by 5 bases and J by 0 bases, with 8 bases between. CDR1 SGHVS and CDR2 FNYEAQ come from the germline V gene. DNA of the CDR3: TGTGCCAGCAGCCCCGAGAGCTCCTACGAGCAGTACTTC. This encodes CASSPESSYEQYF. The entire variable domain, with the rest obtained from reference TRBV7-6 and TRBJ2-7, is as follows: GAGVSQSPRYKVTKRGQDVALRCDPISGHVSLYWYRQALGQGPEFLTYFNYEAQQDKSGLPNDRFSAERPEGSISTLTIQRTEQRDSAMYRCASSPESSYEQYFGPGTRLTVT.

This chain uses TRBV27 with TRBJ2-7, with D perhaps matching TRBD2 (6 bases). The CDR3 consists of 17 residues. Trimming shortened V by 3 bases and J by 3 bases, and 21 bases separated the two germline ends. Looked up from germline, CDR1 is MNHEY and CDR2 is SMNVEV (reference sequence). In DNA, the CDR3 is TGTGCCAGCAGTTTCCAGCGGGCGGAGGATGGAAACTACGAGCAGTACTTC. Protein: CASSFQRAEDGNYEQYF.

Notes on this clone: Other DNA sequences from this sample encode an identical CDR3 as well. The rearrangement uses TRBV6-1 and TRBJ1-3; D is undetermined. The CDR3 covers 11 residues. Trimming removed 8 bases at V and 2 bases at J, with 4 bases between. The germline gives CDR1 MNHNS, CDR2 SASEGT. The DNA for the CDR3 is TGTGCCAGCGGACCTGGAAACACCATATATTTT. Translation gives CASGPGNTIYF.

The V gene is TRBV6-1, the J gene TRBJ2-7, with TRBD2 identical over 10 bases. The CDR3 loop spans 17 amino acids. After removal of 1 base from V and 2 bases from J, the junction contained 8 bases not matched to a gene. CDR1 and CDR2 from the germline V gene are MNHNS and SASEGT. In nucleotides, the CDR3 is TGTGCCAGCAGTGAAGACGATGGACTAGCGGAACCCTACGAGCAGTACTTC. This translates into CASSEDDGLAEPYEQYF.

V gene TRBV4-1 combines with J gene TRBJ2-7; D is unclear. The CDR3 is 13 residues long. Germline V gene sequence: CDR1 MGHRA, CDR2 YSYEKL. Trimming took off 1 base at V and 6 bases at J, with 10 bases between the two ends. This CDR3 is CASSQVRLSEQYF. As DNA, the CDR3 is TGCGCCAGCAGCCAAGTGAGGTTGAGCGAGCAGTACTTC.

The J gene is TRBJ1-4, the V gene TRBV27; TRBD1 agrees at 7 bases. V gave up 5 bases and J gave up 3 bases; unmatched junction bases: 6. Germline-derived CDR1 and CDR2 are MNHEY and SMNVEV (reference sequence). The CDR3 sequence is 15 residues long. The CDR3 protein is CASSGKGAANEKLFF. The DNA of the CDR3 is TGTGCCAGCAGTGGAAAGGGGGCTGCTAATGAAAAACTGTTTTTT. Full variable domain (missing parts from reference TRBV27 and TRBJ1-4): EAQVTQNPRYLITVTGKKLTVTCSQNMNHEYMSWYRQDPGLGLRQIYYSMNVEVTDKGDVPEGYKVSRKEKRNFPLILESPSPNQTSLYFCASSGKGAANEKLFFGSGTQLSVL.

This clone was seen just once. This chain uses TRBV27 with TRBJ2-1; possibly TRBD2 for D (5 bases). Germline lookup yields CDR1 MNHEY and CDR2 SMNVEV (reference sequence). Between the trimmed V and J ends, which lost 6 bases and 3 bases, there was a span of 9 bases. The CDR3 contains 13 residues. The CDR3, as DNA: TGTGCCAGCAGAATGGACTTCTACAATGAGCAGTTCTTC. It encodes CASRMDFYNEQFF.

V is TRBV28 and J is TRBJ2-1; no reliable D call. V lost 3 bases, J lost 7 bases, and 7 bases lay in between. CDR3 length: 12 amino acids. Germline V gene sequence: CDR1 MDHEN, CDR2 SYDVKM. The DNA for the CDR3 is TGTGCCAGCAGTTTTTCCGGGAATGAGCAGTTCTTC. Protein: CASSFSGNEQFF.

The J gene is TRBJ2-7, the V gene TRBV6-1, with 7 bases matching TRBD1. The V gene's germline CDR1 is MNHNS and CDR2 SASEGT. The CDR3 extends over 15 amino acids. The V and J ends lost 6 bases and 3 bases, in that order; junction bases with no gene match: 11. This CDR3 reads CASSRPGQFVYEQYF. The DNA for the CDR3 is TGTGCCAGCAGCCGACCGGGACAGTTCGTCTACGAGCAGTACTTC.

The chain links TRBV27 to TRBJ2-1; TRBD1 agrees at 10 bases. This CDR3 is 15 amino acids long. From germline, CDR1 is MNHEY and CDR2 SMNVEV (reference sequence). The trim removed 6 bases at V and 4 bases at J, leaving 6 bases unmatched. The CDR3 protein is CASRLDRGFYNEQFF. CDR3 DNA: TGTGCCAGCAGACTGGACAGGGGGTTTTACAATGAGCAGTTCTTC.

Regarding this clone: The sample contains more than one DNA sequence encoding this CDR3. The chain carries TRBV27 and TRBJ2-3; weak D call: TRBD2 (6 bases). Germline V lookup: CDR1 MNHEY, CDR2 SMNVEV (reference sequence). The V end was cut by 3 bases, the J end by 3 bases, with 10 bases between. The CDR3 consists of 14 residues. The CDR3 bases are TGTGCCAGCAGTTTGTTCGGGGGAACAGATACGCAGTATTTT. This gives the protein CASSLFGGTDTQYF.

This sequence joins TRBV2 and TRBJ2-7; TRBD2 matches 14 bases. The germline V gene has CDR1 SNHLY and CDR2 FYNNEI. V dropped 6 bases and J dropped 1; count of bases not matched to a gene: 14. CDR3 length: 19 amino acids. The CDR3 nucleotides read TGTGCCAGCAGCTCGACTAGCGGGAGGGCCGAGTGGCGGTCCTACGAGCAGTACTTC. It encodes CASSSTSGRAEWRSYEQYF. Full variable domain (outside the CDR3, taken from reference TRBV2 and TRBJ2-7): EPEVTQTPSHQVTQMGQEVILRCVPISNHLYFYWYRQILGQKVEFLVSFYNNEISEKSEIFDDQFSVERPDGSNFTLKIRSTKLEDSAMYFCASSSTSGRAEWRSYEQYFGPGTRLTVT.

This chain links TRBV9 with TRBJ1-3; D is uncertain. This CDR3 region has 10 residues. Germline-derived CDR1 and CDR2 are SGDLS and YYNGEE. Between the trimmed V and J ends, which lost 3 bases and 6 bases, there was a span of 1 base. DNA for the CDR3: TGTGCCAGCAGCGAAAACACCATATATTTT. Encoded protein: CASSENTIYF.

CDR3 bases: TGTGCCTGGAGTACGGTGGGAGAAATGCAGTTCTTC. Translation: CAWSTVGEMQFF. The chain couples TRBV30 to TRBJ2-1; a weak D match, TRBD2 (5 bases). The V and J ends lost 2 bases and 12 bases respectively, with 14 bases between them. Looked up from germline, CDR1 is GTSNPN and CDR2 is SVGIG (reference sequence). The CDR3 spans 12 residues. The whole variable domain, filled in from reference TRBV30 and TRBJ2-1, reads SQTIHQWPATLVQPVGSPLSLECTVEGTSNPNLYWYRQAAGRGLQLLFYSVGIGQISSEVPQNLSASRPQDRQFILSSKKLLLSDSGFYLCAWSTVGEMQFFGPGTRLTVL.

This chain joins TRBV6-5 and TRBJ2-7; 8 nucleotides align to TRBD2. The CDR3 length is 15 residues. Per the germline V gene, CDR1 is MNHEY and CDR2 is SVGAGI. V lost 6 bases to trimming and J lost 0 bases; unmatched junction nucleotides: 7. The DNA of the CDR3 is TGTGCCAGCAGCCCTCTAGCGGGTCTCTCCTACGAGCAGTACTTC. Protein: CASSPLAGLSYEQYF.

The chain has TRBV10-3 and TRBJ1-1, with TRBD1 matching 7 bases. V trimming: 2 bases; J trimming: 0 bases; junction bases outside the gene matches: 3. CDR1 is ENHRY and CDR2 is SYGVKD in the germline V gene. The CDR3 covers 15 residues. The CDR3 DNA sequence: TGTGCCATCAGTGAGACGGGACAGATGAACACTGAAGCTTTCTTT. Translated, it gives CAISETGQMNTEAFF.

The V call is TRBV9, the J call TRBJ2-2; D is possibly TRBD2 (5 bases). V lost 5 bases and J 5 bases, leaving 13 bases between the germline ends. There are 14 residues in the CDR3. Per germline, CDR1 SGDLS and CDR2 YYNGEE. The CDR3 DNA reads TGTGCCAGCAGGTCTATTTCGGGGACCGGGGAGCTGTTTTTT. Amino acids: CASRSISGTGELFF.

The genes are TRBV9 and TRBJ2-2; 11 positions match TRBD2. CDR3 length: 15 residues. Looked up from germline, CDR1 is SGDLS and CDR2 is YYNGEE. V gave up 4 bases and J gave up 5 bases; unmatched junction bases: 4. CDR3 residues: CASSFSGRVTGELFF. In nucleotides, the CDR3 is TGTGCCAGCAGCTTTAGCGGGAGGGTTACCGGGGAGCTGTTTTTT.

In DNA form, the CDR3 reads TGTGCCAGCAGTAAAGGGCAGTTCTATGAGCAGTTCTTC. Protein sequence: CASSKGQFYEQFF. The rearrangement joins TRBV6-1 to TRBJ2-1; D gene ambiguous. Deletions cut 5 bases from V and 8 bases from J, with 13 bases between. CDR3 length equals 13 residues. Looked up from germline, CDR1 is MNHNS and CDR2 is SASEGT.

The chain is built from TRBV5-1 and TRBJ2-1; 8 nucleotides agree with TRBD1. Germline trimming cut 0 bases from V and 7 bases from J; bases unmatched to any gene: 6. In germline, CDR1 is SGHRS, CDR2 YFSETQ. CDR3 length: 15 residues. This chain's CDR3 is CASSLVGTGRNEQFF. In nucleotides, the CDR3 is TGCGCCAGCAGCTTGGTTGGGACAGGTCGAAATGAGCAGTTCTTC.

The chain recombines TRBV4-1 with TRBJ1-1; D call uncertain. The CDR3 totals 14 residues. V was shortened by 0 bases and J by 4 bases, with 9 bases between the two germline ends. The germline V gene encodes CDR1 MGHRA and CDR2 YSYEKL. Here the CDR3 DNA reads TGCGCCAGCAGCCAAGATCCTAAGGGCACTGAAGCTTTCTTT. Translation gives CASSQDPKGTEAFF.

V gene TRBV5-6 combines with J gene TRBJ2-7, with TRBD1 as a possible D gene (6 bases). CDR1 and CDR2 (germline): SGHDT, YYEEEE. V was shortened by 0 bases and J by 0 bases, with 16 bases between the two germline ends. The CDR3 consists of 17 residues. The CDR3 coding sequence is TGTGCCAGCAGCTTGGGGCTCCGGACAGCCCCCTCCTACGAGCAGTACTTC. Residues: CASSLGLRTAPSYEQYF. Combining the CDR3 with reference TRBV5-6 and TRBJ2-7 gives the whole variable domain DAGVTQSPTHLIKTRGQQVTLRCSPKSGHDTVSWYQQALGQGPQFIFQYYEEEERQRGNFPDRFSGHQFPNYSSELNVNALLLGDSALYLCASSLGLRTAPSYEQYFGPGTRLTVT.